Sequencing of this T cell receptor beta chain was carried out in a study of blood T cell repertoires in COVID-19. Study information: T cells, B-cell-depleted T cells, or PBMCs supplied cDNA or gDNA.

This table comes from immunoSEQ multiplex PCR, and its TCRdb copy is limited to in-frame clones, with some not included. This sample has under 250,000 clones, with 83% found just once. Trimming removed 0 bases from V and 4 bases from J, with 14 bases in between. Germline V CDR1 and CDR2: GTSNPN, SVGIG (reference sequence). The CDR3 extends over 15 amino acids. The TCR sequence derives from an older woman with active or convalescent COVID-19. Sequenced: peripheral blood. The V call is TRBV30, the J call TRBJ2-3; maybe TRBD1 (5 bases). The chain's CDR3 is CAWSVIGVEADTQYF. The CDR3 DNA sequence: TGTGCCTGGAGTGTAATAGGGGTTGAAGCAGATACGCAGTATTTT. The full variable domain, its missing parts supplied by reference TRBV30 and TRBJ2-3, is SQTIHQWPATLVQPVGSPLSLECTVEGTSNPNLYWYRQAAGRGLQLLFYSVGIGQISSEVPQNLSASRPQDRQFILSSKKLLLSDSGFYLCAWSVIGVEADTQYFGPGTRLTVL.